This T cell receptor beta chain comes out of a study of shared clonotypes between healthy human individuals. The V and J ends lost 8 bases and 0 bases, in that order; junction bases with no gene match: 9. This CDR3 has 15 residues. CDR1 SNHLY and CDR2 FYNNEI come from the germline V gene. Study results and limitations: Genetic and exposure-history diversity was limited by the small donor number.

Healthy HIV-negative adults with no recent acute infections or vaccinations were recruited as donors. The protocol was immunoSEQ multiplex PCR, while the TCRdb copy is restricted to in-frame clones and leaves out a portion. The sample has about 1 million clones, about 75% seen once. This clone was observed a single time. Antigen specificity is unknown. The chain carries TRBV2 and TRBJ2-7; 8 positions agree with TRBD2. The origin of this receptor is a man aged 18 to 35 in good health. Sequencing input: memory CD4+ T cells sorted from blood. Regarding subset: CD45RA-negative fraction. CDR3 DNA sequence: TGTGCCAGCGGGACTAGTCGGGGAAGCTCCTACGAGCAGTACTTC. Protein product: CASGTSRGSSYEQYF.